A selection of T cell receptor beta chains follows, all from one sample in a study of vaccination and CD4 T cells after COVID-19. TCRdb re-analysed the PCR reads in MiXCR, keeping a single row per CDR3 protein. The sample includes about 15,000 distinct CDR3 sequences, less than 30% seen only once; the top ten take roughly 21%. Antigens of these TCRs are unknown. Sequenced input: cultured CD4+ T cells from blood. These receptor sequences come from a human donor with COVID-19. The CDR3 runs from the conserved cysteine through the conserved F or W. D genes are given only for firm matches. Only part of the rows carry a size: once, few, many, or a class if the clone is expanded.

CDR3nt: TGTGCCAGCACACCGGGACTAGTGGAGACCCAGTACTTC
CDR3aa: CASTPGLVETQYF
abundance: few
j_gene: TRBJ2-5
d_gene: TRBD2
v_gene: TRBV6-1

CDR3nt: TGCGCCAGCAGTCCTCGAGATCTTGGCTACACCTTC
CDR3aa: CASSPRDLGYTF
abundance: NA
j_gene: TRBJ1-2
d_gene: NA
v_gene: TRBV10-2

CDR3nt: TGTGCCAGAGACCTAGCGGGGGGGAGGGATACGCAGTATTTT
CDR3aa: CARDLAGGRDTQYF
abundance: NA
j_gene: TRBJ2-3
d_gene: TRBD2
v_gene: TRBV6-2/TRBV6-3

CDR3nt: TGTGCCAGCAGCTTGGGCACGAACACCGGGGAGCTGTTTTTT
CDR3aa: CASSLGTNTGELFF
abundance: NA
j_gene: TRBJ2-2
d_gene: NA
v_gene: TRBV7-3

CDR3nt: TGTGCCAGCAGCTTAGAGCCTCTCTATGGCTACACCTTC
CDR3aa: CASSLEPLYGYTF
abundance: NA
j_gene: TRBJ1-2
d_gene: NA
v_gene: TRBV7-8

CDR3nt: TGTGCCAGCCGACGGGGGATATCCTACGAGCAGTACTTC
CDR3aa: CASRRGISYEQYF
abundance: few
j_gene: TRBJ2-7
d_gene: NA
v_gene: TRBV2

CDR3nt: TGTGCCAGCCGACCCCCCGGGGCCAACTACGAGCAGTACTTC
CDR3aa: CASRPPGANYEQYF
abundance: NA
j_gene: TRBJ2-7
d_gene: NA
v_gene: TRBV28

CDR3nt: TGTGCCAGCAGTATACAACAGGGGAGCTCCTATAATTCACCCCTCCACTTT
CDR3aa: CASSIQQGSSYNSPLHF
abundance: few
j_gene: TRBJ1-6
d_gene: TRBD1
v_gene: TRBV27

CDR3nt: TGTGCCAGCGCTACTAGCGGGGGGGCCGGTACGCAGTATTTT
CDR3aa: CASATSGGAGTQYF
abundance: NA
j_gene: TRBJ2-3
d_gene: TRBD2
v_gene: TRBV5-4

CDR3nt: TGTGCCATCAGTCTTGTAGAAGTGGACACCATATATTTT
CDR3aa: CAISLVEVDTIYF
abundance: NA
j_gene: TRBJ1-3
d_gene: NA
v_gene: TRBV10-3

CDR3nt: TGTGCCAGCAGTTACAGAGGTAATGAGCAGTTCTTC
CDR3aa: CASSYRGNEQFF
abundance: few
j_gene: TRBJ2-1
d_gene: NA
v_gene: TRBV6-5

CDR3nt: TGTGCCAGCAGCTCAATGACAGGGCACAATGAGCAGTTCTTC
CDR3aa: CASSSMTGHNEQFF
abundance: NA
j_gene: TRBJ2-1
d_gene: TRBD1
v_gene: TRBV7-9

CDR3nt: TGTGCCAGCAGTAACCGGGGGAATAATTCACCCCTCCACTTT
CDR3aa: CASSNRGNNSPLHF
abundance: few
j_gene: TRBJ1-6
d_gene: NA
v_gene: TRBV27

CDR3nt: TGTGCCAGCAGCCCGGGGGGGTACACAGATACGCAGTATTTT
CDR3aa: CASSPGGYTDTQYF
abundance: few
j_gene: TRBJ2-3
d_gene: TRBD2
v_gene: TRBV7-2

CDR3nt: TGCGCCAGCAGTGATCCGGGGACGCCCCAGCATTTT
CDR3aa: CASSDPGTPQHF
abundance: few
j_gene: TRBJ1-5
d_gene: NA
v_gene: TRBV10-1

CDR3nt: TGTGCCAGCAGCGCAAGACTAGCGGGGGGTATCACAGATACGCAGTATTTT
CDR3aa: CASSARLAGGITDTQYF
abundance: few
j_gene: TRBJ2-3
d_gene: TRBD2
v_gene: TRBV11-2

CDR3nt: TGTGCCAGCAGACGGGACCCCGGGCGAGGAAATGAAAAACTGTTTTTT
CDR3aa: CASRRDPGRGNEKLFF
abundance: NA
j_gene: TRBJ1-4
d_gene: NA
v_gene: TRBV7-2

CDR3nt: TGTGCCAGCAGGCGGGGCAGCCCTAATGAAAAACTGTTTTTT
CDR3aa: CASRRGSPNEKLFF
abundance: few
j_gene: TRBJ1-4
d_gene: NA
v_gene: TRBV27

CDR3nt: TGTGCCAGCAGTTACTCGGACAGGGGGCTATCGGGCTACACCTTC
CDR3aa: CASSYSDRGLSGYTF
abundance: large
j_gene: TRBJ1-2
d_gene: TRBD1
v_gene: TRBV6-5

CDR3nt: TGTGCCAGCAGTCACCGGGACGGATATCGGCCCCAGCATTTT
CDR3aa: CASSHRDGYRPQHF
abundance: NA
j_gene: TRBJ1-5
d_gene: NA
v_gene: TRBV6-1

CDR3nt: TGTGCCAGCAGCTTAGATCTTGACAGGGGCGCAGCTTTCTTT
CDR3aa: CASSLDLDRGAAFF
abundance: NA
j_gene: TRBJ1-1
d_gene: TRBD1
v_gene: TRBV11-2

CDR3nt: TGTGCCAGTAGTATAGATGGGACAGAGGGCAATCAGCCCCAGCATTTT
CDR3aa: CASSIDGTEGNQPQHF
abundance: few
j_gene: TRBJ1-5
d_gene: TRBD1
v_gene: TRBV19

CDR3nt: TGTGCCAGCAGTTTGCTGGACAATCAGCCCCAGCATTTT
CDR3aa: CASSLLDNQPQHF
abundance: medium-sized
j_gene: TRBJ1-5
d_gene: NA
v_gene: TRBV6-5

CDR3nt: TGCAGTGCTAGAGAAGCGGTACGGGGCTACACCTTC
CDR3aa: CSAREAVRGYTF
abundance: NA
j_gene: TRBJ1-2
d_gene: NA
v_gene: TRBV20-1

CDR3nt: TGTGCCAACAGCTCCCCTAGCACAGATACGCAGTATTTT
CDR3aa: CANSSPSTDTQYF
abundance: NA
j_gene: TRBJ2-3
d_gene: NA
v_gene: TRBV7-2

CDR3nt: TGTGCCAGCAGCTTAGCAGGGGGCGAGAGTTCTCGGGCTCAGCCCCAGCATTTT
CDR3aa: CASSLAGGESSRAQPQHF
abundance: NA
j_gene: TRBJ1-5
d_gene: TRBD1
v_gene: TRBV7-8

CDR3nt: TGTGCCAGCAGCCAAGATCTTCGAGACATCCAGTACTTC
CDR3aa: CASSQDLRDIQYF
abundance: NA
j_gene: TRBJ2-7
d_gene: NA
v_gene: TRBV14

CDR3nt: TGTGCCAGTAGTATAAACAGTGCTAACTATGGCTACACCTTC
CDR3aa: CASSINSANYGYTF
abundance: NA
j_gene: TRBJ1-2
d_gene: NA
v_gene: TRBV19

CDR3nt: TGTGCCAGCAGTTCAGCCCGGGACAGGAGATCCTACGAGCAGTACTTC
CDR3aa: CASSSARDRRSYEQYF
abundance: NA
j_gene: TRBJ2-7
d_gene: TRBD1
v_gene: TRBV27

CDR3nt: TGTGCCAGCAGCCCCACAGGGAGTGGCACTGAAGCTTTCTTT
CDR3aa: CASSPTGSGTEAFF
abundance: NA
j_gene: TRBJ1-1
d_gene: NA
v_gene: TRBV6-1

CDR3nt: TGTGCCAGCAGCAGTCCGGGACAGGGATTATTCACAGATACGCAGTATTTT
CDR3aa: CASSSPGQGLFTDTQYF
abundance: few
j_gene: TRBJ2-3
d_gene: TRBD1
v_gene: TRBV7-2

CDR3nt: TGTGCCACCAGCGATGACAGGGTCAATCAGCCCCAGCATTTT
CDR3aa: CATSDDRVNQPQHF
abundance: few
j_gene: TRBJ1-5
d_gene: TRBD1
v_gene: TRBV15

CDR3nt: TGTGCCAGCAGTCGCGTCCAGGGGGCGGGGACCCAGTACTTC
CDR3aa: CASSRVQGAGTQYF
abundance: NA
j_gene: TRBJ2-5
d_gene: TRBD1
v_gene: TRBV11-3

CDR3nt: TGTGCCAGCAGTTACTCGAAAGTGAAACGGAGCTCCTACGAGCAGTACTTC
CDR3aa: CASSYSKVKRSSYEQYF
abundance: few
j_gene: TRBJ2-7
d_gene: NA
v_gene: TRBV6-7

CDR3nt: TGTGCCAGCGGCTCCTCGAGAGACATTCAGTACTTC
CDR3aa: CASGSSRDIQYF
abundance: few
j_gene: TRBJ2-4
d_gene: NA
v_gene: TRBV11-2

CDR3nt: TGTGCCAGCAGCAAATACCGCGGGGGGGTTAATGAGCAGTTCTTC
CDR3aa: CASSKYRGGVNEQFF
abundance: few
j_gene: TRBJ2-1
d_gene: NA
v_gene: TRBV21-1

CDR3nt: TGTGCCAGCAGTACCCAGGCAGGGGGCGTAGATACGCAGTATTTT
CDR3aa: CASSTQAGGVDTQYF
abundance: few
j_gene: TRBJ2-3
d_gene: TRBD1
v_gene: TRBV28

CDR3nt: TGTGCCAGCAGCCCCTTTGTAGAATCCTACGAGCAGTACTTC
CDR3aa: CASSPFVESYEQYF
abundance: NA
j_gene: TRBJ2-7
d_gene: NA
v_gene: TRBV7-2

CDR3nt: TGTGCCATCAGTGAGTCTCTTGGGGCATCCTCTGGAAACACCATATATTTT
CDR3aa: CAISESLGASSGNTIYF
abundance: NA
j_gene: TRBJ1-3
d_gene: NA
v_gene: TRBV10-3

CDR3nt: TGCAGTGCTAGAGACCCCCAGGGACAGGGGGCCGGGAAGACCCAGTACTTC
CDR3aa: CSARDPQGQGAGKTQYF
abundance: few
j_gene: TRBJ2-5
d_gene: TRBD1
v_gene: TRBV20-1

CDR3nt: TGTGCCAGCAGTTCACAAAAGGGGCGGGCTTTCTTT
CDR3aa: CASSSQKGRAFF
abundance: NA
j_gene: TRBJ1-1
d_gene: NA
v_gene: TRBV28

CDR3nt: TGCAGTGCGGTCCGGGACAACGGGGTATCTGAAGCTTTCTTT
CDR3aa: CSAVRDNGVSEAFF
abundance: few
j_gene: TRBJ1-1
d_gene: NA
v_gene: TRBV20-1

CDR3nt: TGTGCCAGTAGTATCTGGGACACTCTCGCACCCCTCCACTTT
CDR3aa: CASSIWDTLAPLHF
abundance: medium-sized
j_gene: TRBJ1-6
d_gene: NA
v_gene: TRBV19

CDR3nt: TGCAGTGCTAGAGATTCGCAGGGAGCAGGAAACACCATATATTTT
CDR3aa: CSARDSQGAGNTIYF
abundance: few
j_gene: TRBJ1-3
d_gene: NA
v_gene: TRBV20-1